The clone carrying this T cell receptor (beta chain) was picked up a small number of times. This sample is drawn from a study of blood T cell repertoires in COVID-19. About the research overall: COVID-19 samples from acute and convalescent phases originated in the United States, Italy and Spain. Nucleic acid was either cDNA or gDNA, and it came from T cells, B-cell-depleted T cells, or PBMCs.

TCRdb's copy holds only in-frame clones and misses some; the assay was immunoSEQ multiplex PCR. The profile shows about 200,000 clones, nearly 90% of them singletons. Those who participated ranged in age from about 18 to 89 years and resided in approximately 26 US areas. Participants reported their clinical history, and cohort assignment relied on those reports. J was trimmed by 8 bases and V by 4 bases; bases with no gene match: 11. The CDR3 contains 15 residues. The germline V gene encodes CDR1 SGHRS and CDR2 YFSETQ. Source material: PBMCs or T cells enriched from blood (not recorded which). The genes are TRBV5-1 and TRBJ2-1; 8 bases are a match to TRBD1. The TCR sequence derives from a woman aged 30 to 39 with acute COVID-19. The CDR3 is CASSPRPGQVYEQFF. The DNA for the CDR3 is TGCGCCAGCAGCCCCCGACCGGGACAGGTATATGAGCAGTTCTTC.